This T cell receptor (beta chain) derives from a study of T cells in Graves' hyperthyroidism and ophthalmopathy. Diagnoses used clinical symptoms, serum thyroxine and TRAb, thyroid ultrasound and orbital computed tomography. Fresh peripheral blood, 10 ml, yielded the PBMCs. Regions amplified from RNA transcripts were the TCR beta CDR3 regions. A set of HTBI primers served as the primers for a first-round RT-PCR of the TCR CDR3. MiXCR was run by TCRdb on the multiplex PCR reads, yielding one entry per CDR3 protein. Of about 560,000 distinct CDR3 sequences in the sample, around 17% were seen once. This clonotype was detected many times. What it recognizes is unknown. Study conclusions and caveats: Expanded thyroid clonotypes (above 0.001) were mostly also found in blood. Separating ophthalmopathy from stable hyperthyroidism was achieved by a 13 V-J model.

CDR3 length: 15 residues. Germline lookup yields CDR1 SGHRS and CDR2 YFSETQ. Trimming stripped 4 bases from V and 0 bases from J, with 11 bases between. The chain has TRBV5-1 and TRBJ2-1; tentative D call: TRBD1 (6 bases). This clonotype was obtained from a young woman with Graves' hyperthyroidism. The sample comprised blood. The CDR3 loop reads CASSPDRSSYNEQFF. The CDR3 nucleotides are TGCGCCAGCAGCCCAGACAGGAGCTCCTACAATGAGCAGTTCTTC.